This TCR beta chain is from a study of CD8+ T cells in alopecia areata. Whole-study context: The percentage of affected scalp area served as the score of severity for treated patients.

The germline V gene has CDR1 SGHTA and CDR2 FQGNSA. The V end lost 1 base, the J end lost 6 bases, and 7 bases lay between the germline ends. This CDR3 has 13 amino acids. Treatment here: oral pan-JAK inhibitor, 5-10 mg twice daily. Reverse transcription of extracted RNA yielded cDNA, which provided the sequencing template. Assay: immunoSEQ multiplex PCR; the TCRdb copy retains only in-frame clones and omits some. The data contain approximately 280,000 clones, 55% to 75% of them singletons. Specimen: CD4+ T cells sorted from blood, collected at week 24, from a patient treated with tofacitinib. The chain joins TRBV7-2 to TRBJ2-1; D unclear. The sequence was obtained from a human donor with alopecia areata. The CDR3 loop is CASSLVWSNEQFF. Here the CDR3 DNA reads TGTGCCAGCAGCTTAGTATGGAGCAATGAGCAGTTCTTC. Drawing the rest from reference TRBV7-2 and TRBJ2-1, the complete variable domain is GAGVSQSPSNKVTEKGKDVELRCDPISGHTALYWYRQSLGQGLEFLIYFQGNSAPDKSGLPSDRFSAERTGGSVSTLTIQRTQQEDSAVYLCASSLVWSNEQFFGPGTRLTVL.